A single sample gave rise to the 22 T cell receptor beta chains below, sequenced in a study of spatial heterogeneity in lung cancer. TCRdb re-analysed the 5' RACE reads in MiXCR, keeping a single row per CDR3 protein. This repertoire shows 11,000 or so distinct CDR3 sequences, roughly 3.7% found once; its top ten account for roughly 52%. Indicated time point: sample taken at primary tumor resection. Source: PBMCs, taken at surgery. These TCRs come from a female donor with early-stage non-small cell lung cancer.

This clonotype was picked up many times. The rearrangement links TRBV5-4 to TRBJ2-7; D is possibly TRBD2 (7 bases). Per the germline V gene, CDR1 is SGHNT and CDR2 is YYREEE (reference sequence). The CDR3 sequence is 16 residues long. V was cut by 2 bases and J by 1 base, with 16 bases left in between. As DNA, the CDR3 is TGTGCCAGCAGCTTTGCGGGGGCGGCGGGTTCCTACGAGCAGTACTTC. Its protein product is CASSFAGAAGSYEQYF. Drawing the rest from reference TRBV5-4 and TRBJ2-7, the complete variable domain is ETGVTQSPTHLIKTRGQQVTLRCSSQSGHNTVSWYQQALGQGPQFIFQYYREEENGRGNFPPRFSGLQFPNYSSELNVNALELDDSALYLCASSFAGAAGSYEQYFGPGTRLTVT.

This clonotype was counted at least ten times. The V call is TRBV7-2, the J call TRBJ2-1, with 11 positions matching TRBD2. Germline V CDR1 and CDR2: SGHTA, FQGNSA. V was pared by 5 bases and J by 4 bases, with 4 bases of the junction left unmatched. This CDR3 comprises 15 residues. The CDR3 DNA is TGTGCCAGCAGCCGGGGGACTAGCGGTTACAATGAGCAGTTCTTC. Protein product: CASSRGTSGYNEQFF.

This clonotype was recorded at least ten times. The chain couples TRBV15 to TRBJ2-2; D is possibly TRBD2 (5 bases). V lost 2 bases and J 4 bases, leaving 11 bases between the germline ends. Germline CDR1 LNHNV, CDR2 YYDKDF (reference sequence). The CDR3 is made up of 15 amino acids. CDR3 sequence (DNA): TGTGCCACCAGCAGACATAAAGGAGGCACCGGGGAGCTGTTTTTT. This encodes CATSRHKGGTGELFF.

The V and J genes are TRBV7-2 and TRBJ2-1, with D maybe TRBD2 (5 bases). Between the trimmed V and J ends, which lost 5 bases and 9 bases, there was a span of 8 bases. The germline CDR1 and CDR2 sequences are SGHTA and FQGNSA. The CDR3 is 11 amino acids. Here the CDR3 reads CASSQGLEQFF. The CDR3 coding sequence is TGTGCCAGCAGCCAAGGACTTGAGCAGTTCTTC.

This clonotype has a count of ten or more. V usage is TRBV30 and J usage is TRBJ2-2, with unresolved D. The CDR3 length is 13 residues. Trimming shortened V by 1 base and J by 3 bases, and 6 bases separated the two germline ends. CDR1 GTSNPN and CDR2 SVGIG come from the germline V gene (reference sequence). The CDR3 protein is CAWSGTHTGELFF. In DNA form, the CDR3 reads TGTGCCTGGAGTGGTACCCACACCGGGGAGCTGTTTTTT.

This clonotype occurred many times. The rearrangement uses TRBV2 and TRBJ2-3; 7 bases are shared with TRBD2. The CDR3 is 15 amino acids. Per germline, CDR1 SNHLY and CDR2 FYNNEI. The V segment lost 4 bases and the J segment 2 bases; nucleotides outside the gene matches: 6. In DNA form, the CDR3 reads TGTGCCAGCAGTGCGGGGCGGGGGAACACAGATACGCAGTATTTT. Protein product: CASSAGRGNTDTQYF.

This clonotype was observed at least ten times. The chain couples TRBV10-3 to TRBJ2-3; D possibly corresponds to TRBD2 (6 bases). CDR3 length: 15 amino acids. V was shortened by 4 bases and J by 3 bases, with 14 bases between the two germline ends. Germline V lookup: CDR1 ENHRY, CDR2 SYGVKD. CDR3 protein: CAISVERALTDTQYF. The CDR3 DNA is TGTGCCATCAGTGTCGAGCGGGCCCTTACAGATACGCAGTATTTT.

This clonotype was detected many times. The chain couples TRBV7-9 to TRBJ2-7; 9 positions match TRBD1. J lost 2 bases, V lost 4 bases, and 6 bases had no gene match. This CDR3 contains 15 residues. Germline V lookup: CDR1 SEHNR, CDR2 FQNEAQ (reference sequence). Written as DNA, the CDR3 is TGTGCCAGCAGCTCACCGGGACAGGGTGCCTACGAGCAGTACTTC. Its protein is CASSSPGQGAYEQYF. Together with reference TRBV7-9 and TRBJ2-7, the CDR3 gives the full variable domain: DTGVSQNPRHKITKRGQNVTFRCDPISEHNRLYWYRQTLGQGPEFLTYFQNEAQLEKSRLLSDRFSAERPKGSFSTLEIQRTEQGDSAMYLCASSSPGQGAYEQYFGPGTRLTVT.

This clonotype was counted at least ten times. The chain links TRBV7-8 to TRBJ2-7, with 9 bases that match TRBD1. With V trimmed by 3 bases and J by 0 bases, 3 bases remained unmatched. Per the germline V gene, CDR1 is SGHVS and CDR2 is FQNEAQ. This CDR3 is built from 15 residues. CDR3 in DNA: TGTGCCAGCAGCTTCGGACAGGGGCCCTCCTACGAGCAGTACTTC. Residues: CASSFGQGPSYEQYF.

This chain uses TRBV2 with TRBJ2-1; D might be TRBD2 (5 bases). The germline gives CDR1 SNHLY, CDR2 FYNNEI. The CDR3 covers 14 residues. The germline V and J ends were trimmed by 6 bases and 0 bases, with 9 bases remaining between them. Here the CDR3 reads CASSPGSSYNEQFF. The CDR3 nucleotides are TGTGCCAGCAGCCCTGGGAGCTCCTACAATGAGCAGTTCTTC.

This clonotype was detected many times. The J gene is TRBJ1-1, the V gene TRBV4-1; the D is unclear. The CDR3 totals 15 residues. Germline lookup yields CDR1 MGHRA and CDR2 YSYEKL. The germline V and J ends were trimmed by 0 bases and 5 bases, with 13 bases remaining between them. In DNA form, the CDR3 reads TGCGCCAGCAGCCAAGACGAGGGCGAAGGGACTGAAGCTTTCTTT. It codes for CASSQDEGEGTEAFF.

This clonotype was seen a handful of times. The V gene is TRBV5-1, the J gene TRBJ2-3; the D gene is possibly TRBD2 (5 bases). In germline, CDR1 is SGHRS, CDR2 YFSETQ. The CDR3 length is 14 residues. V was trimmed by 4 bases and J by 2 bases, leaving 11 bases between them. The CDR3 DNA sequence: TGCGCCAGCAGCCCTTGGGAGTCCACAGATACGCAGTATTTT. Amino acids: CASSPWESTDTQYF.

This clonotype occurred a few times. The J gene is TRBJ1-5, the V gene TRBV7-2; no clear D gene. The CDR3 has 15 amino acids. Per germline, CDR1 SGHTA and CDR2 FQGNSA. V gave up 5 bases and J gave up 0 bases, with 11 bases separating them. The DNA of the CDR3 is TGTGCCAGCAGCCCGAGGACTGATAGCAATCAGCCCCAGCATTTT. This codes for CASSPRTDSNQPQHF.

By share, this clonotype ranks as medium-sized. In DNA, the CDR3 is TGTGCCAGCAGTTTTTCGGGGCCCGAAAAGGACTACACCTTC. Amino acids: CASSFSGPEKDYTF. This rearrangement joins TRBV28 to TRBJ1-2; D may be TRBD1 (5 bases). Germline assignment: CDR1 MDHEN and CDR2 SYDVKM. The CDR3 runs 14 residues. V was shortened by 3 bases and J by 10 bases, with 18 bases between the two germline ends.

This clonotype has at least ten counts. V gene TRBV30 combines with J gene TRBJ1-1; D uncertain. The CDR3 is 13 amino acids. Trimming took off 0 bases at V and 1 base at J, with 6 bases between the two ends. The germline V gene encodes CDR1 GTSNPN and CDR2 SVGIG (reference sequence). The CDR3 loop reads CAWSVTKNTEAFF. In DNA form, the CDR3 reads TGTGCCTGGAGTGTAACTAAGAACACTGAAGCTTTCTTT.

The CDR3 sequence: CASSLPGQGGEPLHF. The CDR3 DNA sequence: TGTGCCAGCAGTTTACCCGGACAGGGTGGAGAACCCCTCCACTTT. The chain employs TRBV27 and TRBJ1-6; TRBD1 aligns across 8 bases. Per germline, CDR1 MNHEY and CDR2 SMNVEV (reference sequence). Losses at the gene ends were 2 bases for V and 12 bases for J; bases not matched to a gene: 9. This CDR3 spans 15 amino acids.

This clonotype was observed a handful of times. In DNA form, the CDR3 reads TGCGCCAGCAGCTTGTCTGGGGCAAACGGAGAGACCCAGTACTTC. Encoded protein: CASSLSGANGETQYF. The rearrangement links TRBV5-1 to TRBJ2-5; weak D call: TRBD1 (5 bases). Germline V gives CDR1 SGHRS, CDR2 YFSETQ. The CDR3 is 15 residues long. V dropped 1 base and J dropped 4 bases, with 14 bases sitting between them.

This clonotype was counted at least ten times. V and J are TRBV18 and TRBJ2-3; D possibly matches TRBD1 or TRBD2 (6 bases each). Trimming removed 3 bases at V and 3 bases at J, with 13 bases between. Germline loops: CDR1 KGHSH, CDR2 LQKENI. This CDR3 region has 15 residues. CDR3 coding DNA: TGTGCCAGCTCACCCGGGGGCCAGCGTACAGATACGCAGTATTTT. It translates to CASSPGGQRTDTQYF.

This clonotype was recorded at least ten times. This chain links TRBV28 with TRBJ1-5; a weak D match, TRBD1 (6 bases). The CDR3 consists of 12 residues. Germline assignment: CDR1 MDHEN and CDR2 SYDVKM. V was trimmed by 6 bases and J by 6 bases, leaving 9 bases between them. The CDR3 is CASRGGGQPQHF. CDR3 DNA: TGTGCCAGCAGGGGAGGGGGTCAGCCCCAGCATTTT.

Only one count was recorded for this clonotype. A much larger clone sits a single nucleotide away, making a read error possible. CDR3 nucleotide sequence: TGTGCCAGCTGTTCCCCTAGACAGGGGGCAGAGACCCAGTACTTC. Translating gives CASCSPRQGAETQYF. This rearrangement joins TRBV6-6 to TRBJ2-5; 10 bases line up with TRBD1. J lost 4 bases, V lost 8 bases, and 10 bases had no gene match. In germline, CDR1 is MNHNY, CDR2 SVGAGI (reference sequence). This CDR3 region has 15 residues.

CDR3 amino acids: CASSSGNTYNEQFF. Here the CDR3 DNA reads TGTGCCAGCAGTAGCGGGAACACCTACAATGAGCAGTTCTTC. The rearrangement uses TRBV7-9 and TRBJ2-1, with 8 bases aligning to TRBD2. V shed 6 bases and J 2 bases; nucleotides not matched to a gene: 3. CDR3 length equals 14 residues. Germline V lookup: CDR1 SEHNR, CDR2 FQNEAQ (reference sequence).

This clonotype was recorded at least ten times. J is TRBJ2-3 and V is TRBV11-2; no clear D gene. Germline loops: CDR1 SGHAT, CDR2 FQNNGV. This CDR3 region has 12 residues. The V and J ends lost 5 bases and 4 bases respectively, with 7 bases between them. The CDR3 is CASSRISDTQYF. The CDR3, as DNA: TGTGCCAGCAGCCGCATCTCAGATACGCAGTATTTT.